Below are 3 T cell receptor beta chains sequenced from a single sample in a study of T cells in Graves' hyperthyroidism and ophthalmopathy. Authors of the study amplified TCR beta CDR3 regions from RNA transcripts. A first-round RT-PCR of the TCR CDR3 used the HTBI primer set. MiXCR, run by TCRdb on the multiplex PCR reads, gives a single entry per CDR3 protein. The data show about 200,000 distinct CDR3 sequences, about a sixth seen once. Sequencing input: blood. These receptors all stem from a woman aged 50 to 65 with Graves' hyperthyroidism.

This clonotype turned up a few times. The chain has TRBV13 and TRBJ2-1; possible D gene TRBD2, 7 bases. CDR3 length: 16 amino acids. V was shortened by 4 bases and J by 9 bases, with 22 bases between the two germline ends. Per the germline V gene, CDR1 is PRHDT and CDR2 is FYEKMQ (reference sequence). DNA for the CDR3: TGTGCCAGCAGCTACGAAGGGGGGGGGCTTAAATTTGAGCAGTTCTTC. This gives the protein CASSYEGGGLKFEQFF.

This clonotype has only a few counts. The chain is built from TRBV24-1 and TRBJ1-2, with TRBD1 matching 8 bases. CDR1 is KGHDR, CDR2 SFDVKD, per germline. V shed 1 base, J shed 3 bases, and the junction held 3 bases outside the gene matches. The CDR3 has 15 amino acids. Here the CDR3 DNA reads TGTGCCACCAGTGATTTCGGACAGGGCGACTATGGCTACACCTTC. Protein sequence: CATSDFGQGDYGYTF.

This clonotype was detected ten times or more. The gene calls are TRBV7-9 and TRBJ1-1, with 10 bases aligning to TRBD1. Germline loops: CDR1 SEHNR, CDR2 FQNEAQ (reference sequence). The CDR3 has 15 residues. The junction had 4 bases not matched to a gene; V was cut back by 5 bases and J by 1 base. DNA of the CDR3: TGTGCCAGCAGCCCCAGACAGGGGGCGAACACTGAAGCTTTCTTT. It codes for CASSPRQGANTEAFF. The whole variable domain, remainder taken from reference TRBV7-9 and TRBJ1-1, is DTGVSQNPRHKITKRGQNVTFRCDPISEHNRLYWYRQTLGQGPEFLTYFQNEAQLEKSRLLSDRFSAERPKGSFSTLEIQRTEQGDSAMYLCASSPRQGANTEAFFGQGTRLTVV.